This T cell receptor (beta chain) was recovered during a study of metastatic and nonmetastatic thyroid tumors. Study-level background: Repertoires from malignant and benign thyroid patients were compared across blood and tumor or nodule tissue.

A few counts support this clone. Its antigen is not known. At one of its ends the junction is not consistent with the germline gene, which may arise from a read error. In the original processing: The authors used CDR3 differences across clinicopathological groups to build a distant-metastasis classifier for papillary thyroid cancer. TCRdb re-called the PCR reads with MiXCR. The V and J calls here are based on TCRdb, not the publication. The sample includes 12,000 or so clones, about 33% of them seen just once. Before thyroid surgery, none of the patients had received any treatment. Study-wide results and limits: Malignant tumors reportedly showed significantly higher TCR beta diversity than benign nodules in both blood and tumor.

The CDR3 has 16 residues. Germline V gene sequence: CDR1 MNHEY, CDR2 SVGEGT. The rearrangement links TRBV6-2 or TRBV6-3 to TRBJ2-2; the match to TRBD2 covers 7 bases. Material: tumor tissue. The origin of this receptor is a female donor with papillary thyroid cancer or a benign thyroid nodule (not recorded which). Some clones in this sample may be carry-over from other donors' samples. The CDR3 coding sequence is TGTGCCAGCAGTTACCGGACTATCGGGAGGTCCGGGGGGCTGTTTTTT. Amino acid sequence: CASSYRTIGRSGGLFF.